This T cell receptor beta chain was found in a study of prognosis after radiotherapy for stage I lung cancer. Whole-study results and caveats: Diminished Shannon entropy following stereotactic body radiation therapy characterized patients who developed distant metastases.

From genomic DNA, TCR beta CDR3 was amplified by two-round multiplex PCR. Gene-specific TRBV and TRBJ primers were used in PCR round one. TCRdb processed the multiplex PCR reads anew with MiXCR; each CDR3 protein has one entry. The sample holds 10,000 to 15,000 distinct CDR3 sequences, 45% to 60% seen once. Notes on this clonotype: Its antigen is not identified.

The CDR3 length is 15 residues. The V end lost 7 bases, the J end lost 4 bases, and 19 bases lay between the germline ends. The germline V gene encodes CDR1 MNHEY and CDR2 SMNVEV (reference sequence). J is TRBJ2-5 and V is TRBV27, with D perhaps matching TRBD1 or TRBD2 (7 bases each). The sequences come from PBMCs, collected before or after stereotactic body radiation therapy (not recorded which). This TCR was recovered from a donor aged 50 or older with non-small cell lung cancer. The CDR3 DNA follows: TGTGCCAGCATTTTCGGGGGGACAGTGGGAGAGACCCAGTACTTC. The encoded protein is CASIFGGTVGETQYF.